Sequencing of this TCR beta chain was carried out in a study of tumor-infiltrating lymphocytes in oesophageal squamous cell carcinoma. Germline CDR1 reads MDHEN; CDR2 reads SYDVKM. This CDR3 spans 15 amino acids. The J segment lost 4 bases and the V segment lost 7 bases, leaving 7 bases of the junction unmatched. By its share, this clonotype is medium-sized. MiXCR, run by TCRdb on the PCR reads, gives a single entry per CDR3 protein. The table has over 20,000 distinct CDR3 sequences, about a third seen once. This receptor was obtained from a female donor with esophageal squamous cell carcinoma. Sequencing input: esophageal tumor tissue. The rearrangement links TRBV28 to TRBJ2-1; 10 bases align to TRBD2. The CDR3 loop is CASTAGLADYNEQFF. The CDR3 region has the DNA TGTGCCAGCACCGCAGGACTAGCGGATTACAATGAGCAGTTCTTC.